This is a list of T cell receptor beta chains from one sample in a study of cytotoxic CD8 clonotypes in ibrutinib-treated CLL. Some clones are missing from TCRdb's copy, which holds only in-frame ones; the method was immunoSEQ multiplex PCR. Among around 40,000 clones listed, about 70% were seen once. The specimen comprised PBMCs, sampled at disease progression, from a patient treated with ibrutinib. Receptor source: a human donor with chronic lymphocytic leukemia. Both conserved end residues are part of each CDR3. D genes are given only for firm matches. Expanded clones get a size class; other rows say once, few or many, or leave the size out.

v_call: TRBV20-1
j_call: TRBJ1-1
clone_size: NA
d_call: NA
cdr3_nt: TGCAGTGCTAGTAGGAACACTGAAGCTTTCTTT
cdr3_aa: CSASRNTEAFF

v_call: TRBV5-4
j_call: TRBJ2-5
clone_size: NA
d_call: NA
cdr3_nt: TGTGCCAGCAGCTTGTTCGGAGAGACCCAGTACTTC
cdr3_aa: CASSLFGETQYF

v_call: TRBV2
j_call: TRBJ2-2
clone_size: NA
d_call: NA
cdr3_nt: TGTGCCAGCAGACCGAGACAACCCCCCGGGGAGCTGTTTTTT
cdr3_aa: CASRPRQPPGELFF

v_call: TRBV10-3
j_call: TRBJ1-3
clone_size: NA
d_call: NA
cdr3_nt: TGTGCCATCACAACAGCCAGCTCTGGAAACACCATATATTTT
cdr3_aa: CAITTASSGNTIYF

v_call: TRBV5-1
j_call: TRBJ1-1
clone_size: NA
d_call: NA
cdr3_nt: TGCGCCAGCAGCTCCGGACGGGGAAACACTGAAGCTTTCTTT
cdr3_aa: CASSSGRGNTEAFF

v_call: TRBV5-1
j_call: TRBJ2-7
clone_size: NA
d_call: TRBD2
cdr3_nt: TGCGCCAGCAGCTTGGCGGCGGGAGTAGTATACGAGCAGTACTTC
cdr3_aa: CASSLAAGVVYEQYF

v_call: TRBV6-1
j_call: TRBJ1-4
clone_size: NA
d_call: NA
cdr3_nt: TGTGCCAGCAGTGATAAAGGGAGAACTAATGAAAAACTGTTTTTT
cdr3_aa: CASSDKGRTNEKLFF

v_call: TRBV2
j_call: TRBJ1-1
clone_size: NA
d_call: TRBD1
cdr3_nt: TGTGCCAGCACGACGACGGACAGGGGGTTCCCTGAAGCTTTCTTT
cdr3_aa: CASTTTDRGFPEAFF

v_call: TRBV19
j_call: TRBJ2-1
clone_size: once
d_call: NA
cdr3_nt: TGTGCCAGTTTGGGGACCCGGGGTGAGCAGTTCTTC
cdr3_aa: CASLGTRGEQFF

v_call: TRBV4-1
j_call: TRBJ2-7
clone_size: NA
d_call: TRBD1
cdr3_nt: TGCGCCAGCAGCCAAGACGTAACCGGGACAGCCTACGAGCAGTACTTC
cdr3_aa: CASSQDVTGTAYEQYF

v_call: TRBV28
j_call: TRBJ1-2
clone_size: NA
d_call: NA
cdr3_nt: TGTGCCAGCAGGACCTCGGGTCAACGGGGCTACACCTTC
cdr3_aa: CASRTSGQRGYTF

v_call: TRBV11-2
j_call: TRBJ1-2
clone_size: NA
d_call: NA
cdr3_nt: TGTGCCAGCAGCTCAATAGGGGGGGACCCCACTAACTATGGCTACACCTTC
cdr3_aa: CASSSIGGDPTNYGYTF

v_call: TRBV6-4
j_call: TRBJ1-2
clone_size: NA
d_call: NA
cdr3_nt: TGTGCCAGCCCCCCTGAGGCTAATGAAAACTATGGCTACACCTTC
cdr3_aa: CASPPEANENYGYTF

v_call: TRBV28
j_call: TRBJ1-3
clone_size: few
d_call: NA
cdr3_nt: TGTGCCAGCAGTTTAAGGTCTTGGGGAAACACCATATATTTT
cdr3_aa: CASSLRSWGNTIYF

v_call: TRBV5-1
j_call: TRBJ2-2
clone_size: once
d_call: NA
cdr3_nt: TGCGCCAGCAGCCCATGGACAGGGGAGCTGTTTTTT
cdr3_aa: CASSPWTGELFF

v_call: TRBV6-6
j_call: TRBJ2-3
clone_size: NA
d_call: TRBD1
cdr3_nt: TGTGCCAGCAGTTACCAGGGGGCGCGGACAGATACGCAGTATTTT
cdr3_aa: CASSYQGARTDTQYF